Sequencing of this T cell receptor (beta chain) was carried out in a study of PD-1 blockade in classical Hodgkin lymphoma (dated by TCRdb to 2020 to 2022). About the full investigation: Nivolumab dosing was 3 mg/kg intravenously every 2 weeks, continuing until either disease progression or unacceptable toxicity. To define a peripheral blood immune signature of response to PD-1 blockade in classical Hodgkin lymphoma, the study combined TCR beta sequencing with CyTOF.

As concerns this clone: This clone's antigen is unknown. No much larger clone exists at a distance of one base, and base qualities are not known.

Overall study results and their limits: Lower diversity was observed in patients in whom nivolumab was started less than 1 year after ASCT, and these patients were excluded from later analyses so that confounding by immune reconstitution would be avoided. Baseline TCR diversity was reported as lower in newly diagnosed patients than in healthy donors, and lower still in relapsed/refractory patients. A significant rise by C4D1 was seen in CD4+ but not CD8+ TCR diversity (p=0.0027 vs p=0.16), with the rise being most apparent in complete responders (p=0.02). Only a single clinical trial cohort was studied, and what caused the repertoire differences, possibly disease activity or prior therapy, remained undefined. Among trial patients, those achieving complete response had baseline diversity similar to that of newly diagnosed patients, while diversity was significantly lower in partial responders and progressors.

The germline V end is reduced by 4 bases and the J end by 5 bases; junction bases left unmatched: 7. Looking up the germline V gene yields CDR1 SGHRS and CDR2 YFSETQ. Including cysteine and phenylalanine, the CDR3 has 14 amino acids. The DNA shown is the 42-base CDR3, in frame from base 1. This sample's time point label indicates: cycle 1 day 1 (C1D1), immediately before nivolumab initiation. All trial patients had relapsed after autologous stem cell transplantation, with cohorts A, B and C differing in prior brentuximab vedotin exposure. The trial cohort comprised fewer than 65 patients with relapsed/refractory classical Hodgkin lymphoma whose best overall responses were complete response, partial response or progressive disease. Trial patients were treated with single-agent nivolumab in the multi-cohort phase II CheckMate 205 trial. An independent review committee assessed best overall response using the 2007 International Working Group response criteria. Trial PBMCs were collected just before the start of nivolumab (C1D1) and during therapy at cycle 2 day 1 and cycle 4 day 1. Peripheral blood was collected in 8 mL Vacutainer Cell Preparation Tubes, from which PBMCs were isolated by centrifugation and then cryopreserved.

The Qiagen DNeasy kit was used to extract genomic DNA from unsorted PBMCs and from the negatively selected CD4+ and CD8+ fractions. Using primers that anneal to V and J segments, immunoSEQ multiplex PCR amplified the TCR beta CDR3 regions. A synthetic immune receptor repertoire was used to minimize amplification bias, and remaining bias was computationally removed after sequencing. The source study handled its data this way. Custom Python scripts were used to quantify repertoire diversity as the Shannon entropy index. Unsorted, CD4+ and CD8+ repertoires were analyzed separately, except in combined analyses where CD4+ and CD8+ sequences were merged in silico. A clone counted as expanded when the clone's frequency after treatment rose at least 2-fold relative to C1D1, and clones undetected at baseline were given a pseudocount of 0.5. Clones with 0 or 1 copy at C1D1 were classified as singleton clones, and clones with 2 or more copies were classified as non-singleton clones. Clones expanded in unsorted samples were assigned a CD4+, CD8+ or unknown annotation through matching of protein sequences in sorted samples from the same patient. Wilcoxon tests on paired samples were used to test changes in diversity from C1D1 to C4D1. This immuneACCESS table, as held by TCRdb, lists in-frame sequences with V and J called but not all clones. Of the missing ones, under half trace to an unresolved V gene in checked studies; the others have no known cause. V, J and clone size were drawn from that table, and D and trimming were deduced from the DNA. Counted in this sample were more than 10,000 clones; about nine tenths of them appeared once. Together, the top ten hold approximately 10% of the sample.

Here the chain combines TRBV5-1 and TRBJ1-1; TRBD1 fits 8 bases in the junction. This material consisted of peripheral blood mononuclear cells (PBMCs), taken at baseline. This receptor was identified in a human donor with classical Hodgkin lymphoma. The CDR3 has the sequence CASSATGVETEAFF. The DNA sequence reads TGCGCCAGCAGCGCGACAGGGGTGGAGACTGAAGCTTTCTTT.